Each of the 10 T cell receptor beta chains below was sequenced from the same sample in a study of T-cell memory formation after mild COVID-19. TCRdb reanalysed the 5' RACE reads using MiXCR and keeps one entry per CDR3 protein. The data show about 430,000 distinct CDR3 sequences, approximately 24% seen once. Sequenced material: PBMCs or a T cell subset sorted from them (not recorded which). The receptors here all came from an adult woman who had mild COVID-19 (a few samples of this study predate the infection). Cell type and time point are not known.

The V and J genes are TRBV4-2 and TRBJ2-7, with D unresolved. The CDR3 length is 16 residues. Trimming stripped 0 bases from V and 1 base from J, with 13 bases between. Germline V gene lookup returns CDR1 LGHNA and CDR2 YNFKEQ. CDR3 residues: CASSQEARVLSYEQYF. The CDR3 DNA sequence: TGTGCCAGCAGCCAAGAGGCTCGGGTCCTGTCCTACGAGCAGTACTTC.

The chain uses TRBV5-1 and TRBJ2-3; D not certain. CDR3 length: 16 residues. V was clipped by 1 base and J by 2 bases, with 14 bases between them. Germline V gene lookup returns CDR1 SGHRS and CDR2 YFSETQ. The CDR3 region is CASSLRQQVYTDTQYF. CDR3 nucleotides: TGCGCCAGCAGCTTGCGGCAGCAAGTATACACAGATACGCAGTATTTT.

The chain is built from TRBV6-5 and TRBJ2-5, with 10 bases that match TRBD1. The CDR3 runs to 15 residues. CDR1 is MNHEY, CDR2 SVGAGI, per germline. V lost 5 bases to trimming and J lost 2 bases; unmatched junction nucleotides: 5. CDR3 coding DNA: TGTGCCAGCAGTAGGACAGGGGGAAATCAAGAGACCCAGTACTTC. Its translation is CASSRTGGNQETQYF.

The CDR3 is CAISPVEGSYGYTF. In DNA, the CDR3 is TGTGCCATCAGCCCCGTGGAGGGGAGCTATGGCTACACCTTC. This rearrangement joins TRBV10-3 to TRBJ1-2; tentative D call: TRBD1 (5 bases). Germline CDR1 reads ENHRY; CDR2 reads SYGVKD. The CDR3 sequence is 14 residues long. V was clipped by 6 bases and J by 4 bases, with 15 bases between them.

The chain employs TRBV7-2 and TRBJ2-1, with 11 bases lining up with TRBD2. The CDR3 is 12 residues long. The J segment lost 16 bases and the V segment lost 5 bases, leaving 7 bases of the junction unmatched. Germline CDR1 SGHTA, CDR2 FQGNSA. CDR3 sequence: CASSPTSGSIFF. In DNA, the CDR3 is TGTGCCAGCAGCCCCACTAGCGGGAGCATTTTCTTC.

The CDR3 DNA reads TGTGCCACCAGTGGCAATCGAGGGGAGCCCCAGCATTTT. As protein: CATSGNRGEPQHF. J is TRBJ1-5 and V is TRBV24-1; possibly TRBD1 for D (5 bases). Germline V lookup: CDR1 KGHDR, CDR2 SFDVKD. The CDR3 loop spans 13 amino acids. The ends were cut back, 5 bases at V and 8 bases at J, with 12 bases in the middle.

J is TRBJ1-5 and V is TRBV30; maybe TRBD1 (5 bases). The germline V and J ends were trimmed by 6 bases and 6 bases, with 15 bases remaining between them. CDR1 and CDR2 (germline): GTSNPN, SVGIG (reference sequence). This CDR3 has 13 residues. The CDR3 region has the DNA TGTGCCTGTACGGTAGGGGCAACTCAGCCCCAGCATTTT. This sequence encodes CACTVGATQPQHF.

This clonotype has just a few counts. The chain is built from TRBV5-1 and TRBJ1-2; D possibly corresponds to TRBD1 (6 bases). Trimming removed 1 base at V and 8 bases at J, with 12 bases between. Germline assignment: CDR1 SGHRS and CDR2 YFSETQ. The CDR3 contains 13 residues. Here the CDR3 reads CASSLRQAEGYTF. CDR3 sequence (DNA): TGCGCCAGCAGCTTGCGACAGGCGGAGGGCTACACCTTC.

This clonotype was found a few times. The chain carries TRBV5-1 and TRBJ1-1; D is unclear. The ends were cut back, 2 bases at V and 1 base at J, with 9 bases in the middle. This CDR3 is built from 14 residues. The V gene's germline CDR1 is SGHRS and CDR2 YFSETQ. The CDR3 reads CASSLLSRNTEAFF. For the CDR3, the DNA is TGCGCCAGCAGCTTATTGAGCCGGAACACTGAAGCTTTCTTT.

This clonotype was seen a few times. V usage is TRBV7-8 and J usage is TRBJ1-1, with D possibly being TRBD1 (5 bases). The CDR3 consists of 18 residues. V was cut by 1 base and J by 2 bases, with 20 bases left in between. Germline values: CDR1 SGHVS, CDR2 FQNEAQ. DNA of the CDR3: TGTGCCAGCAGCTTAGTCCCGCCCAGGGCGACGGGTAACACTGAAGCTTTCTTT. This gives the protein CASSLVPPRATGNTEAFF.